This passage covers 13 T cell receptor gamma chains from one sample sequenced in a study of intestinal T cells in coeliac disease. Each case's genomic DNA was extracted from ten roughly 4.5-µm formalin-fixed paraffin-embedded scrolls. The TRG library came from roughly 200 ng of biopsy DNA amplified with LymphoTrack primers. TCRdb re-called the multiplex PCR reads using CATT. The sample holds more than 850 gamma-chain clones; roughly half are singletons and the top ten take 12%. Sample: a duodenal biopsy. The receptors were sampled from a human donor with celiac disease.

This clone is large (0.1 to 1%). The chain combines TRGV8 with TRGJ1 or TRGJ2. Germline V gene data show CDR1 as VENAVY and CDR2 as YDSYNSRV. J was trimmed by 4 bases and V by 3 bases; bases with no gene match: 0. The CDR3 runs 11 residues. CDR3 in DNA: TGTGCCACCTGGGATTATTATAAGAAACTCTTT. Protein product: CATWDYYKKLF.

This clone qualifies as large. This chain links TRGV8 with TRGJ1 or TRGJ2. Germline loops: CDR1 VENAVY, CDR2 YDSYNSRV. With V trimmed by 3 bases and J by 6 bases, 5 bases remained unmatched. The CDR3 contains 12 residues. CDR3: CATWDSGYKKLF. For the CDR3, the DNA is TGTGCCACCTGGGATTCGGGTTATAAGAAACTCTTT.

With regard to this clone: It is unclear where the CDR3 begins or ends on the DNA, so no DNA is shown, and the CDR3 is as TCRdb lists it. CDR3 in amino acids: CTTVPAGSINLF. The chain couples TRGV11 to TRGJ1 or TRGJ2. TRGV11 is an open reading frame, and its role is uncertain. The CDR3 sequence runs 12 residues, both termini included.

The chain uses TRGV8 and TRGJ1 or TRGJ2. The V and J ends lost 5 bases and 0 bases, in that order; junction bases with no gene match: 13. The germline V gene encodes CDR1 VENAVY and CDR2 YDSYNSRV. There are 16 residues in the CDR3. The CDR3 nucleotides read TGTGCCACCTGGGGAAAAGGGGGGGGGAATTATTATAAGAAACTCTTT. Protein sequence: CATWGKGGGNYYKKLF.

This clone is large (0.1 to 1%) in the sample. The chain joins TRGV8 to TRGJP1. From germline, CDR1 is VENAVY and CDR2 YDSYNSRV. There are 13 residues in the CDR3. Losses at the gene ends were 5 bases for V and 3 bases for J; bases not matched to a gene: 3. CDR3 sequence (DNA): TGTGCCACCTGGGCCCCCACTGGTTGGTTCAAGATATTT. Amino acid sequence: CATWAPTGWFKIF.

The V call is TRGV8, the J call TRGJ1 or TRGJ2. From germline, CDR1 is VENAVY and CDR2 YDSYNSRV. After removal of 10 bases from V and 6 bases from J, the junction contained 9 bases not matched to a gene. There are 11 residues in the CDR3. The CDR3 sequence: CATSGGYKKLF. CDR3 in DNA: TGTGCCACGTCCGGGGGTTATAAGAAACTCTTT.

This clone was found a few times. The chain uses TRGV10 and TRGJP1. TRGV10 is sorted into the ORF group, with uncertain function. V dropped 11 bases and J dropped 1; count of bases not matched to a gene: 17. The CDR3 consists of 17 residues. CDR3 DNA sequence: TGTGCTGCGGTGGGATTCGGGGGGGGTACCACTGGTTGGTTCAAGATATTT. Residues: CAAVGFGGGTTGWFKIF.

In this sample, this clone is large. This rearrangement joins TRGV8 to TRGJ1 or TRGJ2. CDR1 and CDR2 from the germline V gene are VENAVY and YDSYNSRV. The CDR3 runs to 9 residues. After removal of 12 bases from V and 5 bases from J, the junction contained 4 bases not matched to a gene. CDR3 bases: TGTGCCCCCAATTATAAGAAACTCTTT. Protein: CAPNYKKLF.

A remark on this clone: The germline gene is not matched at one end of the junction; a read error may be the cause. The chain combines TRGV10 with TRGJP1. TRGV10 is an ORF for which the function is uncertain. The CDR3 has 17 amino acids. The CDR3 reads CAAWDSGGGTTGWLKIF. CDR3 DNA: TGTGCTGCGTGGGATTCGGGGGGGGGTACCACTGGTTGGCTCAAGATATTT.

In its sample, this clone is large (0.1 to 1%). The genes are TRGV9 and TRGJ1 or TRGJ2. With 0 bases clipped from V and 4 bases from J, the junction kept 3 bases outside the gene matches. This CDR3 has 13 residues. Per the germline V gene, CDR1 is GITISATS and CDR2 is ISYDGTV (reference sequence). The DNA for the CDR3 is TGTGCCTTGTGGGAGGTGACGTATTATAAGAAACTCTTT. This codes for CALWEVTYYKKLF.

The chain is built from TRGV9 and TRGJ1 or TRGJ2. The CDR3 consists of 13 residues. CDR1 and CDR2 (germline): GITISATS, ISYDGTV (reference sequence). Losses at the gene ends were 0 bases for V and 4 bases for J; bases not matched to a gene: 3. The CDR3 protein is CALWEVGYYKKLF. The CDR3, as DNA: TGTGCCTTGTGGGAGGTGGGCTATTATAAGAAACTCTTT.

The J gene is TRGJP1, the V gene TRGV8. Germline lookup yields CDR1 VENAVY and CDR2 YDSYNSRV. The CDR3 runs 13 residues. Trimming at V came to 5 bases and at J to 7 bases, leaving 7 bases not matched to a gene. CDR3 sequence reads: CATWGKDGWFKIF. CDR3 DNA: TGTGCCACCTGGGGGAAGGATGGTTGGTTCAAGATATTT.

The V gene is TRGV2, the J gene TRGJP2. V lost 1 base, J lost 7 bases, and 6 bases stayed unmatched. Germline CDR1 and CDR2: EGSNGY and YDSYNSKV. CDR3 length: 14 residues. The CDR3, as DNA: TGTGCCACCTGGGACGGAGTAGTTGATTGGATCAAGACGTTT. Translated, it gives CATWDGVVDWIKTF.